This T cell receptor (beta chain) was retrieved from a study of regulatory T cells in long-lasting Graves disease. A word on this clonotype: The antigen is undetermined.

Study-level findings and limits: Gene preferences differed: TRBV28, TRBJ1-2, TRBJ2-5 in persistent cases. Whereas around 970 public clonotypes were shared by new patients, persistent patients shared more, at a few thousand.

This sample's time point: persistent/refractory GD, antithyroid drugs over 5 years with positive TRAb. From RNA extracted from PBMCs, the TCR library was made. The ends were cut back, 0 bases at V and 8 bases at J, with 16 bases in the middle. The CDR3 covers 15 residues. CDR1 and CDR2 (germline): MGHRA, YSYEKL. Arm-PCR of CDR3 regions with iRepertoire HTBI primers generated TCR beta libraries. Per the authors' pipeline: Analysis of the samples identified 50 to 65 TRBV and around 13 TRBJ segments. TCRdb reprocessed the multiplex PCR reads via MiXCR and lists one record per CDR3 protein. TCRdb, not the original authors, processed these V and J calls. The table has around 300,000 distinct CDR3 sequences, 22% seen once.

This chain connects TRBV4-1 to TRBJ1-2; no clear D gene. The receptor's source is a female donor with Graves disease. The source was peripheral blood mononuclear cells (PBMCs), collected when the disease was refractory, from a patient treated with antithyroid drugs. Here the CDR3 reads CASSQEGRVNEGYTF. For the CDR3, the DNA is TGCGCCAGCAGCCAAGAGGGTCGAGTTAACGAAGGCTACACCTTC.